A single sample gave rise to the 28 T cell receptor beta chains below, sequenced in a study of response to subunit inactivated influenza vaccine. Via MiXCR, TCRdb re-called the RT-PCR reads, giving one row per CDR3 protein. The sample shows about 540,000 distinct CDR3 sequences, less than 15% of them seen only once. Source: PBMCs from blood, taken roughly 13 days after vaccination. Source of these receptors: a man over 45 who received an inactivated influenza vaccine.

The genes are TRBV29-1 and TRBJ1-2, with a possible D match to TRBD1 (6 bases). The V end lost 5 bases, the J end lost 0 bases, and 13 bases lay between the germline ends. This CDR3 has 14 amino acids. The germline gives CDR1 SQVTM, CDR2 ANQGSEA. DNA of the CDR3: TGCAGCGTTTCCAACAGGGCGGCTAACTATGGCTACACCTTC. Translated, it gives CSVSNRAANYGYTF.

The chain links TRBV4-3 to TRBJ1-1; D possibly corresponds to TRBD1 (5 bases). Per germline, CDR1 LGHNA and CDR2 YSLEER. The CDR3 sequence is 17 residues long. V was clipped by 3 bases and J by 0 bases, with 17 bases between them. The CDR3 DNA follows: TGCGCCAGCAGCCAGGATAGACAGCCATCGATGAACACTGAAGCTTTCTTT. It translates to CASSQDRQPSMNTEAFF.

This clonotype occurred a few times. The V and J genes are TRBV7-9 and TRBJ1-4; D is unclear. V gave up 5 bases and J gave up 3 bases, with 10 bases separating them. In germline, CDR1 is SEHNR, CDR2 FQNEAQ (reference sequence). This CDR3 has 14 residues. CDR3 bases: TGTGCCAGCAGCAAAACAGAATCTAATGAAAAACTGTTTTTT. Amino acids: CASSKTESNEKLFF.

The rearrangement links TRBV7-9 to TRBJ1-4; no reliable D call. The V and J ends lost 2 bases and 2 bases respectively, with 9 bases between them. CDR3 size: 15 residues. Germline loops: CDR1 SEHNR, CDR2 FQNEAQ (reference sequence). CDR3 in amino acids: CASSLSHSTNEKLFF. CDR3 sequence (DNA): TGTGCCAGCAGCTTATCTCACAGTACTAATGAAAAACTGTTTTTT.

In its sample, this clonotype was seen many times. The chain has TRBV12-3 or TRBV12-4 and TRBJ1-4; no reliable D call. The CDR3 is made up of 11 amino acids. The germline V and J ends were trimmed by 6 bases and 7 bases, with 6 bases remaining between them. The CDR3 loop is CASSLGEKLFF. CDR3 DNA: TGTGCCAGCAGCTTGGGTGAAAAACTGTTTTTT.

This clonotype was counted between two and nine times. The chain links TRBV6-5 to TRBJ2-5; 8 nucleotides agree with TRBD1. CDR1 MNHEY and CDR2 SVGAGI come from the germline V gene. V lost 1 base to trimming and J lost 5 bases; unmatched junction nucleotides: 3. The CDR3 extends over 14 amino acids. The CDR3 DNA sequence: TGTGCCAGCAGTTACTTATACAGGGGGGAGACCCAGTACTTC. Its protein is CASSYLYRGETQYF.

This clonotype has more than one count but fewer than ten. V is TRBV7-9 and J is TRBJ2-3; weak D call: TRBD2 (5 bases). Trimming took 2 bases from V and 2 from J, leaving 14 bases between them. Germline V CDR1 and CDR2: SEHNR, FQNEAQ (reference sequence). The CDR3 is 16 residues long. This chain's CDR3 is CASSLNYGVFTDTQYF. In DNA form, the CDR3 reads TGTGCCAGCAGCTTAAATTACGGGGTTTTCACAGATACGCAGTATTTT.

This clonotype was detected many times. This chain joins TRBV27 and TRBJ2-7; a possible D gene is TRBD1 (5 bases). Germline-derived CDR1 and CDR2 are MNHEY and SMNVEV (reference sequence). V gave up 0 bases and J gave up 3 bases, with 12 bases separating them. This CDR3 comprises 15 residues. The CDR3 DNA sequence: TGTGCCAGCAGTTTATCGTCAGGGTTGGGCTACGAGCAGTACTTC. Translation: CASSLSSGLGYEQYF.

The chain employs TRBV7-9 and TRBJ2-5; tentative D call: TRBD2 (5 bases). Trimming stripped 3 bases from V and 0 bases from J, with 14 bases between. From germline, CDR1 is SEHNR and CDR2 FQNEAQ (reference sequence). This CDR3 region has 16 residues. CDR3 in amino acids: CASSFGAVKYQETQYF. The DNA of the CDR3 is TGTGCCAGCAGCTTCGGAGCGGTAAAGTACCAAGAGACCCAGTACTTC.

This clonotype was seen a handful of times. DNA of the CDR3: TGTGCCAGCAGCGGTAGGAGCGGGAGTGACAGTGAGCAGTTCTTC. Translating gives CASSGRSGSDSEQFF. The rearrangement uses TRBV7-6 and TRBJ2-1; 8 nucleotides line up with TRBD2. The V and J ends lost 5 bases and 9 bases, in that order; junction bases with no gene match: 12. This CDR3 has 15 residues. The germline CDR1 and CDR2 sequences are SGHVS and FNYEAQ.

The genes are TRBV10-3 and TRBJ2-2; D is ambiguous. The CDR3 is 14 residues long. Deletions cut 8 bases from V and 0 bases from J, with 10 bases between. CDR1 and CDR2 (germline): ENHRY, SYGVKD. The CDR3 spells CAIRSGSNTGELFF. DNA of the CDR3: TGTGCCATCCGTTCCGGTTCGAACACCGGGGAGCTGTTTTTT.

In its sample, this clonotype was seen a few times. The chain has TRBV12-3 or TRBV12-4 and TRBJ2-7, with 11 nucleotides matching TRBD1. V was pared by 7 bases and J by 3 bases, with 8 bases of the junction left unmatched. This CDR3 comprises 15 residues. In nucleotides, the CDR3 is TGTGCCAGCAAGAGGACCGGGACAGGGGGCTACGAGCAGTACTTC. It translates to CASKRTGTGGYEQYF.

This clonotype was counted between two and nine times. The rearrangement uses TRBV2 and TRBJ2-1; 13 bases agree with TRBD2. Germline V gene sequence: CDR1 SNHLY, CDR2 FYNNEI. Losses at the gene ends were 6 bases for V and 4 bases for J; bases not matched to a gene: 3. The CDR3 spans 15 residues. CDR3 loop: CASRELAGGYNEQFF. The CDR3 DNA reads TGTGCCAGCAGGGAACTAGCGGGAGGGTACAATGAGCAGTTCTTC.

This clonotype was counted a few times. The J gene is TRBJ2-7, the V gene TRBV12-3 or TRBV12-4, with D perhaps TRBD1 (6 bases). V lost 3 bases and J lost 2, with 11 bases in between. The CDR3 is 14 amino acids. For the CDR3, the DNA is TGTGCCAGCAGTTTTGAGACAGGAACCTACGAGCAGTACTTC. This encodes CASSFETGTYEQYF.

The sample holds a few counts of this clonotype. The J gene is TRBJ1-5, the V gene TRBV28, with D possibly being TRBD1 (5 bases). The CDR3 is 16 amino acids. V shed 3 bases and J shed 5 bases, with 17 bases lying between them. The germline CDR1 and CDR2 sequences are MDHEN and SYDVKM. The CDR3 region has the DNA TGTGCCAGCAGTTTGCACCGCCGACAGATACATCAGCCCCAGCATTTT. Translating it yields CASSLHRRQIHQPQHF.

This clonotype was seen a few times. The rearrangement uses TRBV7-8 and TRBJ2-7; D remains ambiguous. The V and J ends lost 6 bases and 2 bases respectively, with 17 bases between them. There are 15 residues in the CDR3. The germline V gene encodes CDR1 SGHVS and CDR2 FQNEAQ. The CDR3 region has the DNA TGTGCCAGCAGTCGCGGTCTGGACGGAGCCTACGAGCAGTACTTC. Protein product: CASSRGLDGAYEQYF.

This clonotype has a handful of counts. The chain uses TRBV24-1 and TRBJ2-4; TRBD2 might be the D (6 bases). V shed 3 bases and J shed 0 bases, with 20 bases lying between them. The CDR3 has 19 residues. Germline assignment: CDR1 KGHDR and CDR2 SFDVKD. This chain's CDR3 is CATSDAKVGGGQAKNIQYF. DNA for the CDR3: TGTGCCACCAGTGATGCGAAGGTGGGGGGTGGACAAGCCAAAAACATTCAGTACTTC.

The chain couples TRBV6-2 or TRBV6-3 to TRBJ1-1; 7 bases fit TRBD1. This CDR3 comprises 18 residues. J gave up 1 base and V 4 bases, and 15 bases lay outside the gene matches. The germline V gene encodes CDR1 MNHEY and CDR2 SVGEGT. The CDR3 protein is CASSSRGTEYSRNTEAFF. CDR3 nucleotide sequence: TGTGCCAGCAGTTCCCGAGGGACAGAGTACTCTAGGAACACTGAAGCTTTCTTT.

This clonotype has more than one count but fewer than ten. V gene TRBV5-1 combines with J gene TRBJ2-4; no clear D. Germline V gene data show CDR1 as SGHRS and CDR2 as YFSETQ. With 0 bases removed from V and 3 bases from J, the gap between germline ends came to 7 bases. The CDR3 loop spans 14 amino acids. The DNA of the CDR3 is TGCGCCAGCAGCTTGGACCTAAGCAAAAACATTCAGTACTTC. This codes for CASSLDLSKNIQYF. Together with reference TRBV5-1 and TRBJ2-4, the CDR3 gives the full variable domain: KAGVTQTPRYLIKTRGQQVTLSCSPISGHRSVSWYQQTPGQGLQFLFEYFSETQRNKGNFPGRFSGRQFSNSRSEMNVSTLELGDSALYLCASSLDLSKNIQYFGAGTRLSVL.

CDR3 in DNA: TGTGCCAGCAGCTTAGGAGCGGGAGGTGTCTACGAGCAGTACTTC. It specifies CASSLGAGGVYEQYF. The V and J genes are TRBV7-9 and TRBJ2-7, with TRBD2 matching 9 bases. The trim removed 1 base at V and 3 bases at J, leaving 4 bases unmatched. The germline CDR1 and CDR2 sequences are SEHNR and FQNEAQ (reference sequence). The CDR3 runs to 15 residues.

The chain combines TRBV14 with TRBJ2-1; perhaps TRBD2 as D (5 bases). CDR3 size: 18 residues. Between the trimmed V and J ends, which lost 0 bases and 0 bases, there was a span of 15 bases. Germline V lookup: CDR1 SGHDN, CDR2 FVKESK. The CDR3 DNA follows: TGTGCCAGCAGCCAAGAAATCTGGGCGGGTCTCTCCTACAATGAGCAGTTCTTC. Protein sequence: CASSQEIWAGLSYNEQFF.

This clonotype has just a few counts. CDR3 nucleotide sequence: TGCAGTGCTAGAGATCGGGGTAAGGGGGCACATGAGCAGTTCTTC. Residues: CSARDRGKGAHEQFF. The chain recombines TRBV20-1 with TRBJ2-1, with TRBD1 matching 7 bases. V dropped 0 bases and J dropped 8; count of bases not matched to a gene: 10. The length of the CDR3 is 15 residues. Germline values: CDR1 DFQATT, CDR2 SNEGSKA (reference sequence).

A few counts support this clonotype. J is TRBJ2-1 and V is TRBV28, with TRBD2 identical over 11 bases. With 5 bases clipped from V and 12 bases from J, the junction kept 15 bases outside the gene matches. The length of the CDR3 is 16 residues. Germline CDR1 is MDHEN and CDR2 is SYDVKM. The DNA of the CDR3 is TGTGCCAGCAGTACTGGGACTAGCGGAGTCGGGTCGGGGCAGTTCTTC. Amino acid sequence: CASSTGTSGVGSGQFF.

There are many counts of this clonotype. V gene TRBV3-1 combines with J gene TRBJ1-6, with TRBD1 matching over 9 bases. V dropped 5 bases and J dropped 5; count of bases not matched to a gene: 7. The CDR3 has 16 residues. Germline V gives CDR1 LGHDT, CDR2 YNNKEL (reference sequence). Here the CDR3 DNA reads TGTGCCAGCAGCGCCACAGGGGGCGCGAATAATTCACCCCTCCACTTT. Its translation is CASSATGGANNSPLHF.

In this sample, this clonotype turned up a few times. This sequence joins TRBV24-1 and TRBJ2-5; D possibly corresponds to TRBD1 (5 bases). Germline assignment: CDR1 KGHDR and CDR2 SFDVKD. The CDR3 has 14 residues. V was clipped by 5 bases and J by 1 base, with 10 bases between them. As DNA, the CDR3 is TGTGCCACCAGTGGTATCGACAGCCAAGAGACCCAGTACTTC. Protein: CATSGIDSQETQYF.

This clonotype has a single count. The chain links TRBV5-1 to TRBJ2-1, with D possibly matching TRBD2 (6 bases). This CDR3 has 15 residues. V was clipped by 0 bases and J by 4 bases, with 11 bases between them. CDR1 is SGHRS and CDR2 is YFSETQ in the germline V gene. CDR3 DNA sequence: TGCGCCAGCAGCTTGGGCGGGGTTCATTACAATGAGCAGTTCTTC. It is translated as CASSLGGVHYNEQFF.

The chain links TRBV24-1 to TRBJ2-3; TRBD1 matches 10 bases. Trimming removed 6 bases from V and 3 bases from J; junction bases left unmatched: 11. The CDR3 contains 17 residues. Germline V lookup: CDR1 KGHDR, CDR2 SFDVKD. The CDR3 is CATSSNLGTGATDTQYF. For the CDR3, the DNA is TGTGCCACCAGTTCGAATCTTGGGACAGGGGCGACAGATACGCAGTATTTT.

The chain links TRBV6-7 to TRBJ1-5; possibly TRBD1 for D (5 bases). TRBV6-7 is annotated as an ORF whose role is uncertain. The CDR3 has 18 amino acids. V lost 0 bases, J lost 0 bases, and 15 bases lay in between. The CDR3 protein is CASSYSLQSGDSNQPQHF. The CDR3 nucleotides are TGTGCCAGCAGTTACTCGCTTCAGTCGGGGGATAGCAATCAGCCCCAGCATTTT.